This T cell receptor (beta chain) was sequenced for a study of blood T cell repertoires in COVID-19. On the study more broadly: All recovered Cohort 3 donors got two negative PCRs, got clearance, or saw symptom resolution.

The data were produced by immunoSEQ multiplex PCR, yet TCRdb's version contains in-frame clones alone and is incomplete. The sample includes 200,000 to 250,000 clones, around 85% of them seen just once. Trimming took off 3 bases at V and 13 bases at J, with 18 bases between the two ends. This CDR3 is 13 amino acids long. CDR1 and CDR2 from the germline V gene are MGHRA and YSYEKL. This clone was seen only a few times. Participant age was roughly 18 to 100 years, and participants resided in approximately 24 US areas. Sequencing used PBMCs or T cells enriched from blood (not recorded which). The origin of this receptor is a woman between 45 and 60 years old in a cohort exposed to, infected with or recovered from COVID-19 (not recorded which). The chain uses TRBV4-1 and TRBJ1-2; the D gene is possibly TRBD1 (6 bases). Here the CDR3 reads CASSHLDRPPVTF. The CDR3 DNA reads TGCGCCAGCAGCCATCTAGACAGGCCCCCGGTCACCTTC.